These T cell receptor beta chains were read from a single sample in a study of regulatory T cells in long-lasting Graves disease. TCRdb passed the multiplex PCR reads through MiXCR, listing each CDR3 protein once. The repertoire holds about 440,000 distinct CDR3 sequences, with about 15% as singletons. In addition, the sample was reused for a study of T cells in Graves' hyperthyroidism and ophthalmopathy.

The material sequenced was peripheral blood mononuclear cells (PBMCs), taken at new diagnosis, from a patient treated with antithyroid drugs. The receptors shown here come from a woman under 40 with Graves disease. The CDR3 runs from the conserved cysteine through the conserved F or W. A D gene is named only where the DNA matches it firmly. Part of the rows lack a size; the others show once, few, many or a class for expanded clones.

v_gene	j_gene	d_gene	abundance	CDR3aa	CDR3nt
TRBV24-1	TRBJ2-2	TRBD2	many	CATSDQAGTSGIRSTGELFF	TGTGCCACCAGTGATCAAGCCGGGACTAGCGGGATTCGATCCACCGGGGAGCTGTTTTTT
TRBV6-2/TRBV6-3	TRBJ2-1	TRBD2	many	CASSYSALAGGPQFF	TGTGCCAGCAGTTACTCCGCCCTAGCGGGAGGGCCACAGTTCTTC
TRBV12-3/TRBV12-4	TRBJ2-3	NA	many	CASSLQSLDTQYF	TGTGCCAGCAGTTTACAGTCCCTAGATACGCAGTATTTT
TRBV25-1	TRBJ2-7	NA	NA	CASSPNGVRRPYEQYF	TGTGCCAGCAGTCCGAATGGGGTGCGGCGGCCCTACGAGCAGTACTTC
TRBV6-1	TRBJ1-2	NA	many	CASSSLYYGYTF	TGTGCCAGCAGCTCCCTCTACTATGGCTACACCTTC
TRBV19	TRBJ1-4	TRBD1	few	CASSSPGQGATNEKLFF	TGTGCCAGTAGTTCTCCGGGACAGGGTGCAACTAATGAAAAACTGTTTTTT
TRBV3-1	TRBJ2-7	NA	many	CASSQERQTPSYEQYF	TGTGCCAGCAGCCAAGAGAGACAGACTCCCTCCTACGAGCAGTACTTC
TRBV11-2	TRBJ2-1	TRBD2	many	CASSFGVAGSSYNEQFF	TGTGCCAGCAGCTTTGGGGTAGCGGGAAGCTCCTACAATGAGCAGTTCTTC
TRBV27	TRBJ2-3	NA	many	CASSFTLRTDTQYF	TGTGCCAGCAGTTTCACTCTTCGCACAGATACGCAGTATTTT
TRBV18	TRBJ1-4	TRBD1	many	CASSPGQGEKLFF	TGTGCCAGCTCACCGGGACAGGGAGAAAAACTGTTTTTT
TRBV27	TRBJ1-2	NA	NA	CASSLSQGLLWDGYTF	TGTGCCAGCAGTTTATCTCAAGGGTTACTCTGGGATGGCTACACCTTC
TRBV27	TRBJ1-6	NA	few	CASTDPAGLGNSPLHF	TGTGCCAGCACCGACCCCGCGGGGCTTGGAAATTCACCCCTCCACTTT
TRBV30	TRBJ2-1	NA	many	CAWSVWYNEQFF	TGTGCCTGGAGTGTTTGGTACAATGAGCAGTTCTTC
TRBV6-1	TRBJ1-2	NA	many	CASSLEREQYGYTF	TGTGCCAGCAGCCTTGAGAGGGAACAATATGGCTACACCTTC
TRBV5-1	TRBJ2-2	NA	NA	CASSLVVGAGELFF	TGCGCCAGCAGCTTGGTCGTCGGGGCCGGGGAGCTGTTTTTT
TRBV24-1	TRBJ2-1	NA	many	CATSDRSAEQAYNEQFF	TGTGCCACCAGTGATAGAAGCGCCGAGCAGGCCTACAATGAGCAGTTCTTC
TRBV5-1	TRBJ2-6	NA	NA	CASSVDFLSVGVLTF	TGCGCCAGCAGCGTTGACTTCCTTTCGGTGGGGGTCCTGACTTTC
TRBV12-3/TRBV12-4	TRBJ1-2	TRBD1	NA	CASSLAGGGAGYTF	TGTGCCAGCAGCCTAGCAGGGGGAGGGGCCGGCTACACCTTC
TRBV28	TRBJ1-2	NA	few	CASSLWVVGRGGDLGYTF	TGTGCCAGCAGTTTATGGGTTGTTGGAAGGGGTGGAGATCTTGGCTACACCTTC
TRBV12-3/TRBV12-4	TRBJ1-4	NA	many	CASSPGQAGVGEKLFF	TGTGCCAGCAGTCCTGGCCAGGCGGGGGTTGGTGAAAAACTGTTTTTT
TRBV13	TRBJ2-1	NA	many	CASSLWRYNEQFF	TGTGCCAGCAGCCTGTGGCGGTACAATGAGCAGTTCTTC
TRBV11-3	TRBJ2-3	NA	many	CASSERWDAQYF	TGTGCCAGCAGCGAGCGGTGGGATGCGCAGTATTTT
TRBV19	TRBJ1-1	NA	few	CASSNQGWNTEAFF	TGTGCCAGTAGTAACCAGGGCTGGAACACTGAAGCTTTCTTT
TRBV12-3/TRBV12-4	TRBJ2-6	NA	few	CASSSAGSSGANVLTF	TGTGCCAGCAGTTCAGCGGGTAGCTCTGGGGCCAACGTCCTGACTTTC
TRBV7-6	TRBJ1-5	NA	few	CASSLAGASNQPQHF	TGTGCCAGCAGCTTAGCGGGGGCGAGCAATCAGCCCCAGCATTTT
TRBV20-1	TRBJ1-5	TRBD1	many	CSASSGTGAGNQPQHF	TGCAGTGCTAGCTCCGGGACAGGGGCGGGTAATCAGCCCCAGCATTTT
TRBV5-5	TRBJ1-1	NA	many	CASMRGRAEAFF	TGTGCCAGCATGCGCGGACGGGCTGAAGCTTTCTTT
TRBV7-3	TRBJ2-3	NA	many	CASSLIAGLTDTQYF	TGTGCCAGCAGCTTGATCGCAGGGTTAACAGATACGCAGTATTTT
TRBV9	TRBJ1-2	NA	NA	CASSVVEGGYTF	TGTGCCAGCAGCGTAGTTGAGGGTGGCTACACCTTC
TRBV28	TRBJ2-3	NA	many	CASTLTDEGPVTQYF	TGTGCCAGCACCTTGACAGACGAGGGACCGGTAACGCAGTATTTT
TRBV9	TRBJ2-1	NA	NA	CASSVRMSSYNEQFF	TGTGCCAGCAGCGTGAGGATGAGCTCCTACAATGAGCAGTTCTTC
TRBV11-3	TRBJ2-7	NA	many	CASSGPGTVGAYEQYF	TGTGCCAGCAGCGGGCCTGGGACGGTAGGAGCCTACGAGCAGTACTTC
TRBV13	TRBJ2-1	NA	NA	CASSAPTGSYNEQFF	TGTGCCAGCAGCGCACCTACCGGGAGCTACAATGAGCAGTTCTTC
TRBV11-2	TRBJ1-4	NA	NA	CASSEGVGTNEKLFF	TGTGCCAGCAGCGAGGGGGTTGGAACTAATGAAAAACTGTTTTTT
TRBV20-1	TRBJ2-5	NA	many	CSATRTTQETQYF	TGCAGTGCCACACGGACGACCCAAGAGACCCAGTACTTC
TRBV7-9	TRBJ1-3	NA	NA	CASSLMGDSGNTIYF	TGTGCCAGCAGCTTAATGGGAGACTCTGGAAACACCATATATTTT
TRBV6-5	TRBJ2-2	TRBD2	few	CASSYLPGLGSGELFF	TGTGCCAGCAGTTACCTTCCGGGACTAGGTTCCGGGGAGCTGTTTTTT
TRBV19	TRBJ1-1	TRBD1	NA	CASRRTGGATEAFF	TGTGCCAGTAGACGTACAGGGGGGGCGACTGAAGCTTTCTTT
TRBV3-1	TRBJ1-2	NA	many	CASSQDHRNYGYTF	TGTGCCAGCAGCCAAGATCACAGGAACTATGGCTACACCTTC
TRBV12-3/TRBV12-4	TRBJ2-2	NA	many	CASSARTGPNTGELFF	TGTGCCAGCAGTGCAAGGACCGGGCCCAACACCGGGGAGCTGTTTTTT
TRBV11-2	TRBJ2-3	NA	many	CASSLVGGPSGRFTDTQYF	TGTGCCAGCAGCTTAGTTGGAGGCCCGAGCGGTAGATTCACAGATACGCAGTATTTT
TRBV6-1	TRBJ2-5	TRBD2	NA	CASSRSGTSGRLRETQYF	TGTGCCAGCAGCCGTTCCGGGACTAGCGGGAGGCTGCGGGAGACCCAGTACTTC
TRBV12-3/TRBV12-4	TRBJ1-5	NA	many	CASSLRQDNQPQHF	TGTGCCAGCAGTTTAAGGCAGGACAATCAGCCCCAGCATTTT
TRBV27	TRBJ2-7	TRBD2	many	CASSLGLADIIYEQYF	TGTGCCAGCAGCTTAGGACTAGCGGACATAATCTACGAGCAGTACTTC
TRBV6-5	TRBJ2-7	NA	many	CASSYSGGWGYEQYF	TGTGCCAGCAGTTACTCGGGCGGGTGGGGCTACGAGCAGTACTTC
TRBV20-1	TRBJ2-7	TRBD2	many	CSASAASGEEQYF	TGCAGTGCTTCGGCGGCTAGCGGAGAGGAGCAGTACTTC
TRBV5-1	TRBJ2-1	NA	once	CASSLQGSYEQFF	TGCGCCAGCAGCCTACAGGGTTCCTACGAGCAGTTCTTC
TRBV13	TRBJ2-3	NA	many	CASSLVDSSTDTQYF	TGTGCCAGCAGCTTAGTCGACAGTTCGACAGATACGCAGTATTTT
TRBV5-5	TRBJ2-1	TRBD1	many	CASSFGATGEQFF	TGTGCCAGCAGTTTTGGGGCGACAGGGGAGCAGTTCTTC
TRBV11-2	TRBJ2-1	TRBD2	NA	CASSLDRVAGGNNEQFF	TGTGCCAGCAGCTTAGATAGAGTAGCGGGAGGAAACAATGAGCAGTTCTTC
TRBV19	TRBJ1-1	TRBD1	many	CASSIPPDRGNTEAFF	TGTGCCAGTAGTATCCCCCCGGACAGGGGGAACACTGAAGCTTTCTTT
TRBV7-3	TRBJ2-1	TRBD2	many	CASSLIGGSSYNEQFF	TGTGCCAGCAGCTTGATTGGCGGGAGCTCCTACAATGAGCAGTTCTTC
TRBV7-9	TRBJ2-7	NA	many	CASSLETGTLAYEQYF	TGTGCCAGCAGCTTAGAGACCGGGACCCTAGCCTACGAGCAGTACTTC
TRBV20-1	TRBJ2-1	NA	many	CSARVSSSYNEQFF	TGCAGTGCTAGGGTGTCAAGCTCCTACAATGAGCAGTTCTTC
TRBV20-1	TRBJ2-3	TRBD1	many	CSARYQQGEADTQYF	TGCAGTGCTAGATACCAACAGGGGGAGGCGGATACGCAGTATTTT
TRBV3-1	TRBJ1-6	NA	few	CASSQGIASPLHF	TGTGCCAGCAGCCAAGGTATTGCCTCACCCCTCCACTTT
TRBV6-9	TRBJ2-7	NA	many	CASSSRASHEQYF	TGTGCCAGCAGTTCGAGGGCGAGCCACGAGCAGTACTTC
TRBV7-9	TRBJ2-2	NA	few	CASSFSTGLGGTGELFF	TGTGCCAGCAGCTTTTCAACGGGATTAGGGGGGACCGGGGAGCTGTTTTTT
TRBV11-1	TRBJ2-1	TRBD2	many	CASSLGGGYNEQFF	TGTGCCAGCAGCTTAGGGGGGGGCTACAATGAGCAGTTCTTC
TRBV2	TRBJ2-1	NA	NA	CASSGGGRSEQFF	TGTGCCAGCAGTGGGGGGGGCCGAAGTGAGCAGTTCTTC